This T cell receptor (beta chain) was retrieved from a study of blood T cell repertoires in COVID-19. TCRdb's copy holds only in-frame clones and misses some; the assay was immunoSEQ multiplex PCR. The sample holds 60,000 or so clones, over 75% seen once. V trimming: 4 bases; J trimming: 5 bases; junction bases outside the gene matches: 12. Per germline, CDR1 SGHVS and CDR2 FQNEAQ. The CDR3 consists of 16 residues. The receptor's source is a man older than 75 with acute or convalescent COVID-19. The chain recombines TRBV7-8 with TRBJ2-5, with TRBD2 identical over 8 bases. The sample consisted of peripheral blood. The CDR3 DNA reads TGTGCCAGCAGCTCCCTGGCGGGGGGTTTTCGGGAGACCCAGTACTTC. It yields the protein CASSSLAGGFRETQYF.